The rows below give T cell receptor beta chains drawn from one sample of a study of blood T cell repertoires in COVID-19. Libraries were prepared by immunoSEQ multiplex PCR; TCRdb keeps only in-frame clonotypes and omits some of them. The data contain about 310,000 clones, approximately 86% of them seen just once; the ten biggest clones take up about 1.2%. Sequences were obtained from peripheral blood. All receptors derive from a man between 70 and 80 years old with acute or convalescent COVID-19. Both conserved end residues are part of each CDR3. A D gene is named only where the DNA matches it firmly. Not every row has a clone size; where given, it reads once, few, many or a size class.

TRBJ1-1 TRBD1 . TRBV18 CASSPPGTGGVRNTEAFF TGTGCCAGCTCACCACCCGGGACAGGGGGCGTCAGGAACACTGAAGCTTTCTTT
TRBJ2-1 TRBD2 . TRBV30 CAWTLAGGGEQFF TGTGCCTGGACCCTAGCGGGAGGGGGTGAGCAGTTCTTC
TRBJ2-1 TRBD2 . TRBV7-2 CASSLRTSGLSYNEQFF TGTGCCAGCAGCCTCCGGACTAGCGGCCTCTCCTACAATGAGCAGTTCTTC
TRBJ2-7 . . TRBV11-2 CASSHWERGYEQYF TGTGCCAGCAGTCATTGGGAAAGGGGCTACGAGCAGTACTTC
TRBJ2-2 . . TRBV7-8 CASSKRQGRNTGELFF TGTGCCAGCAGCAAGCGCCAGGGGAGGAACACCGGGGAGCTGTTTTTT
TRBJ2-1 . . TRBV28 CASSLTGQNEQFF TGTGCCAGCAGTCTGACAGGTCAGAATGAGCAGTTCTTC
TRBJ2-3 . . TRBV29-1 CSAYTQGTTDTQYF TGCAGCGCCTACACACAGGGTACGACAGATACGCAGTATTTT
TRBJ2-1 . . TRBV10-2 CASSESGRNEQFF TGCGCCAGCAGTGAGTCCGGTAGAAATGAGCAGTTCTTC
TRBJ2-7 . . TRBV5-1 CASSLVSGRAYEQYF TGCGCCAGCAGCTTGGTTTCCGGGAGAGCCTACGAGCAGTACTTC
TRBJ2-1 TRBD1 . TRBV19 CASMGGQGYNEQFF TGTGCCAGTATGGGGGGACAGGGGTACAATGAGCAGTTCTTC
TRBJ1-2 TRBD1 . TRBV19 CASNSGGNGFGGYTF TGTGCCAGTAACTCAGGGGGTAATGGCTTCGGTGGCTACACCTTC
TRBJ2-2 . . TRBV5-6 CASSLEAGSGELFF TGTGCCAGCAGCTTGGAGGCAGGGTCCGGGGAGCTGTTTTTT
TRBJ2-1 TRBD2 . TRBV7-6 CASSLGTSGSNEQFF TGTGCCAGCAGCCTCGGGACTAGCGGGAGCAATGAGCAGTTCTTC
TRBJ2-4 . . TRBV28 CASKAGWPKNIQYF TGTGCCAGCAAGGCAGGGTGGCCCAAAAACATTCAGTACTTC
TRBJ2-3 . . TRBV21-1 CASSKFSGGTDTQYF TGTGCCAGCAGCAAATTTTCTGGAGGCACAGATACGCAGTATTTT
TRBJ1-4 . . TRBV12-3/TRBV12-4 CASRLRDEKLFF TGTGCCAGCAGACTCAGGGATGAAAAACTGTTTTTT
TRBJ2-3 TRBD1 . TRBV7-9 CASSIIKSGQGTDTQYF TGTGCCAGCAGCATCATTAAAAGCGGACAGGGAACAGATACGCAGTATTTT
TRBJ2-7 . . TRBV14 CASRKGPGAYEQYF TGTGCCAGCAGAAAGGGGCCGGGTGCCTACGAGCAGTACTTC
TRBJ2-5 . . TRBV19 CASSIDRATRGTQYF TGTGCCAGTAGTATAGATCGCGCGACTAGAGGGACCCAGTACTTC
TRBJ2-5 TRBD2 . TRBV3-1/TRBV3-2 CASSQGLGGEETQYF TGTGCCAGCAGCCAAGGCCTCGGGGGGGAAGAGACCCAGTACTTC
TRBJ2-4 . . TRBV28 CASSLIGQTSKNIQYF TGTGCCAGCAGTTTAATAGGACAGACCTCCAAAAACATTCAGTACTTC
TRBJ1-3 . . TRBV6-5 CASSYTRAGNTIYF TGTGCCAGCAGTTACACCAGGGCTGGAAACACCATATATTTT
TRBJ2-1 TRBD1 . TRBV5-4 CASSLDRAAYNEQFF TGTGCCAGCAGCTTAGACAGGGCAGCTTACAATGAGCAGTTCTTC
TRBJ2-5 . . TRBV5-1 CASSEGASGGGETQYF TGCGCCAGCAGCGAGGGTGCCTCGGGGGGCGGAGAGACCCAGTACTTC
TRBJ2-1 TRBD1 . TRBV19 CASSIVNRGYNEQFF TGTGCCAGTAGTATCGTTAACAGGGGCTACAATGAGCAGTTCTTC
TRBJ2-7 . once TRBV6-5 CASGRGSGGTYEQYF TGTGCCAGCGGGAGGGGGTCGGGAGGAACCTACGAGCAGTACTTC